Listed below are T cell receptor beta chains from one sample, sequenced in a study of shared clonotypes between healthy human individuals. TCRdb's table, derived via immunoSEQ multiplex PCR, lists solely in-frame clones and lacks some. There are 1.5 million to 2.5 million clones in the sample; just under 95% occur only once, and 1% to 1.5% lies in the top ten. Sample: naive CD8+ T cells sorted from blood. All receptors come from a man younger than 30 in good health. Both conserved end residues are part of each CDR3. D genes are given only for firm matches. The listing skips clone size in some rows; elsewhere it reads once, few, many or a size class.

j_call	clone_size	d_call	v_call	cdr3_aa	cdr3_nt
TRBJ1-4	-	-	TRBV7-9	CASSFSGSLNEKLFF	TGTGCCAGCAGCTTTTCAGGAAGTCTTAATGAAAAACTGTTTTTT
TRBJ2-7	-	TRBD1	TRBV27	CASSLGQGAGEQYF	TGTGCCAGCAGTTTAGGACAGGGGGCTGGGGAGCAGTACTTC
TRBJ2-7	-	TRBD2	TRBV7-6	CASSSGTSGYEQYF	TGTGCCAGCAGCTCAGGGACTAGCGGCTACGAGCAGTACTTC
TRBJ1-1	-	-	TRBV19	CASSMVPGTEAFF	TGTGCCAGTAGTATGGTCCCGGGGACTGAAGCTTTCTTT
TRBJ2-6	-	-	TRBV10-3	CAITADYSGANVLTF	TGTGCCATTACAGCTGACTACTCTGGGGCCAACGTCCTGACTTTC
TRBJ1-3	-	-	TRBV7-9	CASSLDGSILYF	TGTGCCAGCAGCTTAGACGGGAGTATCCTATATTTT
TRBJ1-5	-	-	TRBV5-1	CASSPKYNQPQHF	TGCGCCAGCAGCCCGAAATACAATCAGCCCCAGCATTTT
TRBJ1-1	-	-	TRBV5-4	CASSSDRIEAFF	TGTGCCAGCAGCTCCGACAGGATCGAAGCTTTCTTT
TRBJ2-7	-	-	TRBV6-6	CASSYEGDAGYEQYF	TGTGCCAGCAGTTACGAGGGGGACGCTGGCTACGAGCAGTACTTC
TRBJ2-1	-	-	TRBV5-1	CASSLGVVGNEQFF	TGCGCCAGCTCATTGGGGGTAGTCGGCAATGAGCAGTTCTTC
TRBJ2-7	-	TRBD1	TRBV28	CASSPRQGSYEQYF	TGTGCCAGCAGTCCTCGACAGGGTTCCTACGAGCAGTACTTC
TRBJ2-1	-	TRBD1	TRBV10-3	CAITTTPGQGNEQFF	TGTGCCATCACAACTACGCCGGGACAGGGCAATGAGCAGTTCTTC
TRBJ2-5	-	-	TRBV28	CASSFSGQETQYF	TGTGCCAGCAGTTTTTCGGGTCAAGAGACCCAGTACTTC
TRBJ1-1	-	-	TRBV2	CASSDSGATNTEAFF	TGTGCCAGCAGTGATTCAGGGGCGACAAACACTGAAGCTTTCTTT
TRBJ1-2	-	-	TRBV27	CASSLSSPIYGYTF	TGTGCCAGCAGTTTATCGTCGCCGATCTATGGCTACACCTTC
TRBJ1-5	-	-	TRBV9	CASSVGAGQPQHF	TGTGCCAGCAGCGTAGGGGCCGGGCAGCCCCAGCATTTT
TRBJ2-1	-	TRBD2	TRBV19	CASSTPGLAVGEQFF	TGTGCCAGTAGTACCCCCGGTCTAGCGGTCGGTGAGCAGTTCTTC
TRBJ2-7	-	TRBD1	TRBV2	CASWDSPYEQYF	TGTGCCAGCTGGGACAGTCCCTACGAGCAGTACTTC
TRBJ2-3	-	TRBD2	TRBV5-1	CASSLWASGNTDTQYF	TGCGCCAGCAGCTTGTGGGCTAGCGGAAACACAGATACGCAGTATTTT
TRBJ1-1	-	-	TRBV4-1	CASSQDEGQNTEAFF	TGCGCCAGCAGCCAAGATGAGGGGCAGAACACTGAAGCTTTCTTT
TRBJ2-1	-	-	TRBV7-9	CASSPVGDEQFF	TGTGCCAGCAGCCCGGTGGGCGATGAGCAGTTCTTC
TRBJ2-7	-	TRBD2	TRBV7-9	CASTTGGGVQGEQYF	TGTGCCAGCACCACCGGTGGGGGGGTCCAAGGCGAGCAGTACTTC
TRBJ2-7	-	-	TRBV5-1	CASSLASRTYEQYF	TGCGCCAGCAGCTTGGCCTCACGGACCTACGAGCAGTACTTC
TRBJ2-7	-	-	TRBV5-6	CASSLYSTYEQYF	TGTGCCAGCAGCTTGTACAGTACCTACGAGCAGTACTTC
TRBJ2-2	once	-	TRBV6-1	CAIKNTGELFF	TGTGCCATCAAGAACACCGGGGAGCTGTTTTTT
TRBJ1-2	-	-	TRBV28	CASSSATRTVYGYTF	TGTGCCAGCAGTTCAGCAACCAGGACAGTCTATGGCTACACCTTC
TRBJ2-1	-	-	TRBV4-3	CASSQDTGEQFF	TGCGCCAGCAGCCAAGATACAGGGGAGCAGTTCTTC
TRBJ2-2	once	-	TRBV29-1	CSVDVRGADTGELFF	TGCAGCGTTGATGTACGGGGGGCCGACACCGGGGAGCTGTTTTTT
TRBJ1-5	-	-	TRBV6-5	CASSYLEGQPQHF	TGTGCCAGCAGTTACTTGGAGGGCCAGCCCCAGCATTTT
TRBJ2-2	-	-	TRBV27	CASSLALAGGELFF	TGTGCCAGCAGTTTGGCACTAGCCGGCGGGGAGCTGTTTTTT
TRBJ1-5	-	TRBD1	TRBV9	CASSVGDSRQPQHF	TGTGCCAGCAGCGTAGGGGACAGCCGTCAGCCCCAGCATTTT
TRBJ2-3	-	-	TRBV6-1	CASSEVTPVYADTQYF	TGTGCCAGCAGTGAAGTTACCCCCGTCTACGCAGATACGCAGTATTTT
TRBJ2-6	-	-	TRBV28	CASSLNADGAFSGANVLTF	TGTGCCAGCAGTCTGAATGCGGACGGGGCTTTCTCTGGGGCCAACGTCCTGACTTTC
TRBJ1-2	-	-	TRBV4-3	CASSQGTAGRGYTF	TGCGCCAGCAGCCAAGGGACAGCCGGCCGTGGCTACACCTTC
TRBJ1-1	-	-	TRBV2	CASIETGAFF	TGTGCCAGCATCGAGACTGGAGCTTTCTTT
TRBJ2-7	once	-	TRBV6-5	CASSYGVVYEQYF	TGTGCCAGCAGTTACGGGGTAGTGTACGAGCAGTACTTC
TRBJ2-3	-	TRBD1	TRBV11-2	CASTRGQGKADTQYF	TGTGCCAGCACCCGGGGACAGGGAAAGGCAGATACGCAGTATTTT
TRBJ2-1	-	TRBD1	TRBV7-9	CASSLSTGVQGYEQFF	TGTGCCAGCAGCTTGAGTACAGGGGTGCAGGGTTATGAGCAGTTCTTC
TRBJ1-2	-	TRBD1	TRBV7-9	CASSLATGGRDGYTF	TGTGCCAGCAGCTTAGCTACAGGGGGCCGGGATGGCTACACCTTC
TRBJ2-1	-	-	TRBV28	CASSYQLSSSYNEQFF	TGTGCCAGCAGTTACCAGCTATCGAGCTCCTACAATGAGCAGTTCTTC
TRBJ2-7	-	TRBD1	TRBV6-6	CASSYRGQLYEQYF	TGTGCCAGCAGTTACCGGGGACAGCTCTACGAGCAGTACTTC
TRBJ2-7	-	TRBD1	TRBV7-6	CASSLEQGANYEQYF	TGTGCCAGCAGCTTAGAACAGGGGGCCAACTACGAGCAGTACTTC
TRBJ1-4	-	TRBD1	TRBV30	CAWGEDRANEKLFF	TGTGCCTGGGGGGAGGACAGGGCTAATGAAAAACTGTTTTTT
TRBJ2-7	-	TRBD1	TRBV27	CASSSPRTGIVYEQYF	TGTGCCAGCAGTTCACCTAGGACAGGGATTGTATACGAGCAGTACTTC
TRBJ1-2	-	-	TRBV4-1	CASSQGVSGGTWDGYTF	TGCGCCAGCAGCCAAGGAGTCTCCGGGGGAACGTGGGATGGCTACACCTTC